The present T cell receptor beta chain was sequenced within a study of cytomegalovirus exposure and HLA in healthy donors. Findings of the study overall: Analysis was carried out at a later point, and it linked a missense DCLRE1C variant to TCR beta V- and J-gene trimming. A later examination showed that TCR association rates differed by HLA locus, with DRB1 most and HLA-C fewest.

Primers included in the PCR were 60 Vbeta and 13 Jbeta primers. In the study's own analysis: A later analysis tallied 87 million or so unique TCR beta chains, about 12 million of them shared. Only in-frame clones appear in the TCRdb table, and some are missing; sequencing was by immunoSEQ multiplex PCR. That table furnishes V, J and clone size, whereas the DNA furnished D and trimming. This table has 150,000 to 200,000 clones, 60% to 85% appearing once. This clone occurred a few times. What it recognizes is unknown. Trimming cost V 2 bases and J 2 bases; bases outside gene matches: 7. This CDR3 has 17 residues. Germline CDR1 is MNHEY and CDR2 is SMNVEV (reference sequence).

This receptor was taken from a woman between 35 and 50 years old in good health and CMV-seronegative. V usage is TRBV27 and J usage is TRBJ1-4, with TRBD1 identical over 8 bases. Sequenced: PBMCs. The CDR3 DNA reads as TGTGCCAGCAGTTTAAGGGGCAGGGGGCCGACTAATGAAAAACTGTTTTTT. It translates to CASSLRGRGPTNEKLFF.